This entry lists 16 T cell receptor beta chains sequenced from one sample in a study of blood T cells in healthy people across ages. A sample-barcoded 5' primer and a J-beta primer mix were used in a second PCR of roughly 6 to 11 cycles. TCRdb reanalysed the 5' RACE reads using MiXCR and keeps one entry per CDR3 protein. The data contain about 1,500,000 distinct CDR3 sequences, 28% of them singletons. The sequencing input was blood. Receptor source: a woman younger than 45 in good health.

The V gene is TRBV10-2, the J gene TRBJ1-2; weak D call: TRBD1 (5 bases). Germline V gene lookup returns CDR1 WSHSY and CDR2 SAAADI. Between the trimmed V and J ends, which lost 8 bases and 2 bases, there was a span of 12 bases. This CDR3 comprises 13 residues. The CDR3 DNA reads TGCGCCAGCGTGGGGGGATCCAACTATGGCTACACCTTC. Protein product: CASVGGSNYGYTF.

V and J are TRBV10-2 and TRBJ2-1, with D uncertain. The CDR3 covers 15 residues. CDR1 is WSHSY and CDR2 is SAAADI in the germline V gene. V shed 4 bases and J shed 0 bases, with 10 bases lying between them. The CDR3 is CASSVLEPSYNEQFF. The CDR3 nucleotides are TGCGCCAGCAGTGTGTTGGAGCCCTCCTACAATGAGCAGTTCTTC.

The gene calls are TRBV20-1 and TRBJ2-3, with unresolved D. Germline loops: CDR1 DFQATT, CDR2 SNEGSKA (reference sequence). The CDR3 consists of 12 residues. The ends were cut back, 6 bases at V and 0 bases at J, with 7 bases in the middle. CDR3 loop: CSAEVSTDTQYF. The CDR3 nucleotides are TGCAGTGCGGAAGTGAGCACAGATACGCAGTATTTT.

This clonotype was observed a handful of times. The chain employs TRBV4-2 and TRBJ2-1; 11 bases agree with TRBD2. The germline V gene encodes CDR1 LGHNA and CDR2 YNFKEQ. This CDR3 spans 18 amino acids. The J segment lost 1 base and the V segment lost 1 base, leaving 6 bases of the junction unmatched. The CDR3 protein is CASSQGASGGKSYNEQFF. As DNA, the CDR3 is TGTGCCAGCAGCCAAGGGGCTAGCGGGGGGAAGTCCTACAATGAGCAGTTCTTC.

This clonotype was recorded many times. V gene TRBV7-9 combines with J gene TRBJ2-7, with D possibly matching TRBD2 (6 bases). The CDR3 spans 13 residues. Germline V CDR1 and CDR2: SEHNR, FQNEAQ (reference sequence). Trimming removed 7 bases from V and 6 bases from J, with 16 bases in between. This CDR3 is CASIKTGEGEQYF. Here the CDR3 DNA reads TGTGCCAGCATTAAAACGGGAGAGGGCGAGCAGTACTTC.

As for this clonotype: A much larger clonotype is one base distant, so this may be a read error. The chain has TRBV20-1 and TRBJ2-7; D is unresolved. V gave up 6 bases and J gave up 3 bases, with 15 bases separating them. CDR1 and CDR2 (germline): DFQATT, SNEGSKA (reference sequence). The CDR3 loop spans 13 amino acids. Here the CDR3 DNA reads TGCAGTGCGAGTCAGCCGTTCCGCTACGAGCAGTACTTC. Translating gives CSASQPFRYEQYF.

On this clonotype itself: This may be a read error, as it is one base from a much larger clone. The V call is TRBV28, the J call TRBJ2-4, with 7 bases that match TRBD2. The end of the DNA aligns better with TRBJ2-7, so the J call may be wrong. CDR3 size: 14 residues. Germline V CDR1 and CDR2: MDHEN, SYDVKM. CDR3 protein: CASSDVAGGYEQYF. The CDR3 coding sequence is TGTGCCAGCAGCGACGTAGCGGGTGGCTACGAGCAGTACTTC.

This clonotype appeared a few times. The V gene is TRBV25-1, the J gene TRBJ2-3; D gene unclear. Trimming cost V 2 bases and J 4 bases, with 16 bases left between them. The CDR3 extends over 16 amino acids. Germline values: CDR1 MGHDK, CDR2 SYGVNS. CDR3 protein: CASSEPGQRSADTQYF. The DNA for the CDR3 is TGTGCCAGCAGTGAACCCGGGCAGCGCAGCGCAGATACGCAGTATTTT.

Only a few counts were recorded for this clonotype. CDR3 sequence: CASSKGGEAKNIQYF. DNA for the CDR3: TGCGCCAGCAGCAAGGGGGGCGAAGCCAAAAACATTCAGTACTTC. The J gene is TRBJ2-4, the V gene TRBV5-1; D is perhaps TRBD1 or TRBD2 (6 bases each). CDR3 length: 15 residues. Between the trimmed V and J ends, which lost 4 bases and 0 bases, there was a span of 11 bases. Germline CDR1 and CDR2: SGHRS and YFSETQ.

This chain joins TRBV2 and TRBJ1-3, with a possible D match to TRBD1 (5 bases). This CDR3 contains 16 residues. V was trimmed by 2 bases and J by 0 bases, leaving 11 bases between them. Germline V gives CDR1 SNHLY, CDR2 FYNNEI. CDR3 in DNA: TGTGCCAGCAGTGAAACGAGGGGATACTCTGGAAACACCATATATTTT. Translated, it gives CASSETRGYSGNTIYF. Full variable domain (outside the CDR3, taken from reference TRBV2 and TRBJ1-3): EPEVTQTPSHQVTQMGQEVILRCVPISNHLYFYWYRQILGQKVEFLVSFYNNEISEKSEIFDDQFSVERPDGSNFTLKIRSTKLEDSAMYFCASSETRGYSGNTIYFGEGSWLTVV.

The rearrangement links TRBV7-9 to TRBJ2-7; D uncertain. The germline gives CDR1 SEHNR, CDR2 FQNEAQ (reference sequence). This CDR3 is 13 amino acids long. Between the trimmed V and J ends, which lost 7 bases and 2 bases, there was a span of 12 bases. The DNA for the CDR3 is TGTGCCAGCACCGCTGGAGTGACCTACGAGCAGTACTTC. Amino acid sequence: CASTAGVTYEQYF.

The rearrangement links TRBV12-3 or TRBV12-4 to TRBJ2-3; 8 nucleotides align to TRBD1. The CDR3 runs 15 residues. V dropped 2 bases and J dropped 8; count of bases not matched to a gene: 9. CDR3 amino acids: CASSLNTHRGVTQYF. The CDR3 region has the DNA TGTGCCAGCAGTTTAAACACCCACAGGGGGGTTACGCAGTATTTT.

J is TRBJ1-3 and V is TRBV5-1; D is possibly TRBD1 (5 bases). CDR3 size: 15 residues. From germline, CDR1 is SGHRS and CDR2 YFSETQ. Trimming left V 1 base short and J 8 bases short, with 16 bases between. As DNA, the CDR3 is TGCGCCAGCAGCTTGAGTTACAGGCCTGGGGACACCATATATTTT. Encoded protein: CASSLSYRPGDTIYF.

This chain joins TRBV12-3 or TRBV12-4 and TRBJ1-1; possibly TRBD1 for D (5 bases). The CDR3 length is 14 residues. Trimming took off 6 bases at V and 1 base at J, with 12 bases between the two ends. CDR3: CASSRQRGNTEAFF. CDR3 sequence (DNA): TGTGCCAGCAGCAGACAGCGAGGGAACACTGAAGCTTTCTTT.

A single count supports this clonotype. This may come from a read error, since a much larger clone is one base off. This chain connects TRBV29-1 to TRBJ2-1, with D possibly TRBD2 on 6 matching bases. From germline, CDR1 is SQVTM and CDR2 ANQGSEA. The germline V and J ends were trimmed by 6 bases and 10 bases, with 10 bases remaining between them. The length of the CDR3 is 10 residues. CDR3 loop: CSVKDYEQFF. CDR3 in DNA: TGCAGCGTAAAGGACTACGAGCAGTTCTTC.

This chain joins TRBV5-5 and TRBJ2-7; 14 bases fit TRBD2. The germline V gene encodes CDR1 SGHKS and CDR2 YYEKEE (reference sequence). The trim removed 6 bases at V and 6 bases at J, leaving 5 bases unmatched. CDR3 size: 14 residues. CDR3 amino acids: CASTQGLAGAEQYF. The CDR3 coding sequence is TGTGCCAGCACCCAGGGACTAGCGGGAGCCGAGCAGTACTTC. The whole variable domain, remainder taken from reference TRBV5-5 and TRBJ2-7, is DAGVTQSPTHLIKTRGQQVTLRCSPISGHKSVSWYQQVLGQGPQFIFQYYEKEERGRGNFPDRFSARQFPNYSSELNVNALLLGDSALYLCASTQGLAGAEQYFGPGTRLTVT.